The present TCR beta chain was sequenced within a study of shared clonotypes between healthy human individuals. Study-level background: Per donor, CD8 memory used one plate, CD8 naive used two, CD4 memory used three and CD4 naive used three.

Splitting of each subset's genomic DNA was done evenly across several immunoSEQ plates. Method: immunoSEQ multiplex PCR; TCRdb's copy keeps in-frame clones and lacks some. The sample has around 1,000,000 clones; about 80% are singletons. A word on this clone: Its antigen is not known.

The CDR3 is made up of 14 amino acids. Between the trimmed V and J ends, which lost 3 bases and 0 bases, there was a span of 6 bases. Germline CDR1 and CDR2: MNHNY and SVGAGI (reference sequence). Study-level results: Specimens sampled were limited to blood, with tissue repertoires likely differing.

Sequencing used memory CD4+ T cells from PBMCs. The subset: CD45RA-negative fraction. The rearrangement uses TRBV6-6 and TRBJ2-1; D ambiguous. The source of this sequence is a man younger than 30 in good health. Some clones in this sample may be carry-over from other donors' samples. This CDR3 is CASSYLDSYNEQFF. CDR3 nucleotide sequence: TGTGCCAGCAGTTATCTGGACTCCTACAATGAGCAGTTCTTC.